The rows below give T cell receptor beta chains drawn from one sample of a study of blood T cell repertoires in COVID-19. Clones were read by immunoSEQ multiplex PCR, and TCRdb kept only the in-frame ones, dropping some. The sample has a few hundred thousand clones, roughly 84% seen once; the top ten hold around 0.97%. What was sequenced was peripheral blood. Receptor source: a man aged 35-49 years with acute or convalescent COVID-19. CDR3s include the opening cysteine and the closing phenylalanine or tryptophan. Fields, in order: clone size, J gene, V gene, D gene, CDR3 protein, CDR3 DNA. D genes are given only for firm matches. Part of the rows lack a size; the others show once, few, many or a class for expanded clones.

size: NA; J: TRBJ2-7; V: TRBV9; D: NA; CDR3: CASSPERQVRYEQYF; DNA: TGTGCCAGCAGCCCCGAGCGACAGGTTCGCTACGAGCAGTACTTC
size: NA; J: TRBJ2-1; V: TRBV6-5; D: NA; CDR3: CASSFLGGYEQFF; DNA: TGTGCCAGCAGTTTCCTAGGAGGGTATGAGCAGTTCTTC
size: NA; J: TRBJ2-7; V: TRBV18; D: TRBD1; CDR3: CASSPGTVTYEQYF; DNA: TGTGCCAGCTCACCCGGGACAGTGACCTACGAGCAGTACTTC
size: NA; J: TRBJ1-1; V: TRBV5-1; D: NA; CDR3: CASMEGSEAFF; DNA: TGCGCCAGCATGGAGGGCAGTGAAGCTTTCTTT
size: NA; J: TRBJ1-2; V: TRBV6-4; D: TRBD1; CDR3: CASSDRPRTGGIFGGYTF; DNA: TGTGCCAGCAGTGACCGCCCGAGGACAGGGGGTATATTCGGTGGCTACACCTTC
size: NA; J: TRBJ1-1; V: TRBV5-1; D: NA; CDR3: CASSFGDKMNTEAFF; DNA: TGCGCCAGCAGCTTTGGGGACAAAATGAACACTGAAGCTTTCTTT
size: NA; J: TRBJ1-5; V: TRBV2; D: NA; CDR3: CASSERSINQPQHF; DNA: TGTGCCAGCAGTGAAAGGAGTATCAATCAGCCCCAGCATTTT
size: NA; J: TRBJ1-1; V: TRBV4-1; D: NA; CDR3: CASSQDPVNTEAFF; DNA: TGCGCCAGCAGCCAAGATCCAGTAAACACTGAAGCTTTCTTT
size: few; J: TRBJ1-1; V: TRBV5-4; D: NA; CDR3: CASSYRFSGSWPNTEAFF; DNA: TGTGCCAGCAGCTACCGATTTTCAGGGTCCTGGCCCAACACTGAAGCTTTCTTT
size: NA; J: TRBJ2-3; V: TRBV30; D: TRBD1; CDR3: CAWAQQGLGTDTQYF; DNA: TGTGCCTGGGCGCAACAGGGGTTAGGGACAGATACGCAGTATTTT
size: NA; J: TRBJ1-1; V: TRBV2; D: TRBD1; CDR3: CASRVDRKNTEAFF; DNA: TGTGCCAGCAGGGTGGACAGGAAGAACACTGAAGCTTTCTTT
size: NA; J: TRBJ1-1; V: TRBV27; D: NA; CDR3: CASSFRRNTEAFF; DNA: TGTGCCAGCAGTTTTCGTAGGAACACTGAAGCTTTCTTT
size: NA; J: TRBJ1-1; V: TRBV6-1; D: NA; CDR3: CASSAQPGGANTEAFF; DNA: TGTGCCAGCAGTGCCCAACCCGGGGGGGCGAACACTGAAGCTTTCTTT
size: NA; J: TRBJ1-1; V: TRBV28; D: NA; CDR3: CASSLRGTEAFF; DNA: TGTGCCAGCAGTTTACGGGGAACTGAAGCTTTCTTT
size: NA; J: TRBJ2-1; V: TRBV15; D: NA; CDR3: CATSRDRSSYNEQFF; DNA: TGTGCCACCAGCAGAGATCGGTCTTCCTACAATGAGCAGTTCTTC
size: NA; J: TRBJ1-5; V: TRBV10-3; D: TRBD1; CDR3: CAISESMNKGAPNQPQHF; DNA: TGTGCCATCAGTGAGTCGATGAACAAGGGGGCCCCCAATCAGCCCCAGCATTTT
size: NA; J: TRBJ1-1; V: TRBV27; D: TRBD1; CDR3: CASSSWTGGDTEAFF; DNA: TGTGCCAGCAGTTCCTGGACAGGGGGTGACACTGAAGCTTTCTTT
size: NA; J: TRBJ1-2; V: TRBV3-1/TRBV3-2; D: NA; CDR3: CASSRGAYGYTF; DNA: TGTGCCAGCAGCCGTGGGGCCTATGGCTACACCTTC
size: NA; J: TRBJ2-5; V: TRBV7-9; D: TRBD2; CDR3: CASSLEGLAESEETQYF; DNA: TGTGCCAGCAGCTTAGAAGGACTAGCGGAGTCGGAAGAGACCCAGTACTTC
size: few; J: TRBJ1-1; V: TRBV15; D: TRBD1; CDR3: CATSREEPGQGTEAFF; DNA: TGTGCCACCAGCAGAGAAGAACCGGGACAGGGGACGGAGGCTTTCTTT
size: once; J: TRBJ1-1; V: TRBV7-2; D: NA; CDR3: CASSLRGRSEAFF; DNA: TGTGCCAGCAGCTTAAGGGGTAGGTCTGAAGCTTTCTTT
size: once; J: TRBJ2-1; V: TRBV29-1; D: TRBD2; CDR3: CSESSGGVYNEQFF; DNA: TGCAGCGAGAGTAGCGGGGGGGTCTACAATGAGCAGTTCTTC
size: once; J: TRBJ1-5; V: TRBV2; D: NA; CDR3: CASRGDPLGQPQHF; DNA: TGTGCCAGCAGGGGAGACCCCCTAGGACAGCCCCAGCATTTT
size: NA; J: TRBJ1-5; V: TRBV10-3; D: TRBD1; CDR3: CAISADRGEGQPQHF; DNA: TGTGCCATCAGTGCCGACAGGGGCGAGGGTCAGCCCCAGCATTTT
size: NA; J: TRBJ1-5; V: TRBV18; D: NA; CDR3: CASSPPVTVDSNQPQHF; DNA: TGTGCCAGCTCACCACCGGTTACAGTCGATAGCAATCAGCCCCAGCATTTT
size: NA; J: TRBJ1-3; V: TRBV29-1; D: NA; CDR3: CSVVSVGNTIYF; DNA: TGCAGCGTTGTTTCGGTGGGAAACACCATATATTTT
size: NA; J: TRBJ2-1; V: TRBV19; D: NA; CDR3: CASSIDLATGAYNEQFF; DNA: TGTGCCAGTAGTATAGATCTTGCGACGGGGGCCTACAATGAGCAGTTCTTC
size: NA; J: TRBJ1-2; V: TRBV9; D: TRBD1; CDR3: CASSATGQGHYGYTF; DNA: TGTGCCAGCAGCGCGACGGGACAGGGACACTATGGCTACACCTTC
size: NA; J: TRBJ1-3; V: TRBV15; D: NA; CDR3: CATSRESGNTIYF; DNA: TGTGCCACCAGCAGAGAGTCAGGAAACACCATATATTTT
size: NA; J: TRBJ1-1; V: TRBV19; D: NA; CDR3: CASSLQGRGITEAFF; DNA: TGTGCCAGTAGTTTACAGGGAAGGGGGATCACTGAAGCTTTCTTT
size: NA; J: TRBJ1-3; V: TRBV30; D: NA; CDR3: CAWSLGQGTGNTIYF; DNA: TGTGCCTGGAGTCTAGGGCAGGGGACTGGAAACACCATATATTTT
size: NA; J: TRBJ1-1; V: TRBV12-3/TRBV12-4; D: NA; CDR3: CASSFAVTEAFF; DNA: TGTGCCAGCAGTTTTGCGGTTACTGAAGCTTTCTTT
size: NA; J: TRBJ1-2; V: TRBV27; D: NA; CDR3: CASRGTTNYGYTF; DNA: TGTGCCAGCAGGGGCACCACGAACTATGGCTACACCTTC
size: once; J: TRBJ1-1; V: TRBV9; D: TRBD1; CDR3: CASSVNPGQGMETFF; DNA: TGTGCCAGCAGCGTGAATCCGGGACAGGGGATGGAAACTTTCTTT
size: NA; J: TRBJ2-7; V: TRBV7-9; D: TRBD2; CDR3: CASSQTSGGEQYF; DNA: TGTGCCAGCAGCCAAACTAGCGGGGGCGAGCAGTACTTC
size: NA; J: TRBJ2-7; V: TRBV9; D: NA; CDR3: CASSVEGRVGSEQYF; DNA: TGTGCCAGCAGCGTAGAGGGCAGGGTAGGCTCCGAGCAGTACTTC
size: NA; J: TRBJ1-1; V: TRBV5-1; D: NA; CDR3: CASSYNAGGNTEAFF; DNA: TGCGCCAGCAGCTATAATGCCGGGGGGAACACTGAAGCTTTCTTT
size: NA; J: TRBJ2-1; V: TRBV19; D: TRBD2; CDR3: CASIPSGGHPYNEQFF; DNA: TGTGCCAGTATCCCTAGCGGGGGCCATCCCTACAATGAGCAGTTCTTC
size: NA; J: TRBJ2-7; V: TRBV4-1; D: TRBD2; CDR3: CASSQELWDYISYEQYF; DNA: TGCGCCAGCAGCCAAGAACTCTGGGACTACATATCCTACGAGCAGTACTTC
size: few; J: TRBJ2-2; V: TRBV3-1/TRBV3-2; D: TRBD2; CDR3: CASSVRGGNTGELFF; DNA: TGTGCCAGCAGCGTGCGGGGGGGCAACACCGGGGAGCTGTTTTTT
size: NA; J: TRBJ2-3; V: TRBV7-9; D: NA; CDR3: CASSLGVSDTQYF; DNA: TGTGCCAGCAGCTTAGGAGTTTCAGATACGCAGTATTTT
size: NA; J: TRBJ2-7; V: TRBV10-3; D: TRBD2; CDR3: CAISTSGGYEQYF; DNA: TGTGCCATCAGTACTAGCGGGGGTTACGAGCAGTACTTC
size: NA; J: TRBJ2-5; V: TRBV28; D: TRBD2; CDR3: CASSRGGRQETQYF; DNA: TGTGCCAGCAGCCGGGGGGGGCGGCAAGAGACCCAGTACTTC
size: NA; J: TRBJ1-1; V: TRBV4-2; D: NA; CDR3: CASSPSGSLEAFF; DNA: TGTGCCAGCAGCCCCTCGGGGTCGCTTGAAGCTTTCTTT
size: NA; J: TRBJ2-1; V: TRBV10-3; D: NA; CDR3: CAITRGQPYYNEQFF; DNA: TGTGCCATCACCAGGGGCCAACCCTACTACAATGAGCAGTTCTTC
size: NA; J: TRBJ2-1; V: TRBV4-1; D: TRBD1; CDR3: CASSQQTGARYNEQFF; DNA: TGCGCCAGCAGCCAACAAACAGGGGCCCGGTACAATGAGCAGTTCTTC
size: NA; J: TRBJ1-1; V: TRBV5-1; D: NA; CDR3: CASSLAGFGNTEAFF; DNA: TGCGCCAGCAGCTTGGCCGGGTTCGGGAACACTGAAGCTTTCTTT